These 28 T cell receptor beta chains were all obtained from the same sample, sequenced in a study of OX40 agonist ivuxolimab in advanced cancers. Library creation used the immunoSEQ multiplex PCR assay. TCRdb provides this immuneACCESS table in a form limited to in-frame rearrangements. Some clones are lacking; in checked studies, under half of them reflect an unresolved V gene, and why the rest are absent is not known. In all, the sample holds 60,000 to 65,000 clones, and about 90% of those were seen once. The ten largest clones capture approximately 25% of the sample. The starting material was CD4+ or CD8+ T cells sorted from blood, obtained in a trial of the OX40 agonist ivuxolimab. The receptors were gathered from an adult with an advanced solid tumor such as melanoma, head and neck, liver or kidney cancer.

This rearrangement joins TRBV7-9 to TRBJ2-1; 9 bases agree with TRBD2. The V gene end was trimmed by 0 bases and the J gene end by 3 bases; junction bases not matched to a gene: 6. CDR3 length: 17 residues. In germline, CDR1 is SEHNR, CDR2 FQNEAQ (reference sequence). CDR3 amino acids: CASSLATAGGNYNEQFF. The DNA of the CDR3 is TGTGCCAGCAGCTTAGCGACGGCGGGAGGGAACTACAATGAGCAGTTCTTC. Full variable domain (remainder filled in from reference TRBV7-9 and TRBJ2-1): DTGVSQNPRHKITKRGQNVTFRCDPISEHNRLYWYRQTLGQGPEFLTYFQNEAQLEKSRLLSDRFSAERPKGSFSTLEIQRTEQGDSAMYLCASSLATAGGNYNEQFFGPGTRLTVL.

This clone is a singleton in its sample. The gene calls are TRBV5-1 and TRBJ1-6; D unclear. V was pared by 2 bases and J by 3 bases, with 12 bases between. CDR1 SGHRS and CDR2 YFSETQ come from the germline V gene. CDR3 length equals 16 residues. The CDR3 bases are TGCGCCAGCAGCTTAGCCGCCGAACTCTATAATTCACCCCTCCACTTT. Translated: CASSLAAELYNSPLHF.

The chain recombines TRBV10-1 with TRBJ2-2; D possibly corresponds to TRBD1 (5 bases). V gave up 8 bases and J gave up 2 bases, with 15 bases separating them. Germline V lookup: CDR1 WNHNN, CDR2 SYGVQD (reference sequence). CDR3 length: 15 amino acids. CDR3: CASLLDTLNTGELFF. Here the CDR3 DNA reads TGCGCCAGCTTATTGGACACGCTAAACACCGGGGAGCTGTTTTTT.

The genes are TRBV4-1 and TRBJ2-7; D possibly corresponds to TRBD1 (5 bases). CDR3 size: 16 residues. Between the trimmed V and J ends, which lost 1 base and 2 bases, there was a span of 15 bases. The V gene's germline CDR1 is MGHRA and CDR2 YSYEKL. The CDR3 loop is CASSQVPGITPYEQYF. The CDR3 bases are TGCGCCAGCAGCCAAGTACCAGGGATCACCCCCTACGAGCAGTACTTC.

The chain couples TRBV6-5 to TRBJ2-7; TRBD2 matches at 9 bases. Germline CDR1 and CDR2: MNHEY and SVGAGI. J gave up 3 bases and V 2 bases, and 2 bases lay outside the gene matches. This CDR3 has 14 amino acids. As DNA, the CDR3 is TGTGCCAGCAGTTACGGTAGCGGGAGCTACGAGCAGTACTTC. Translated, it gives CASSYGSGSYEQYF.

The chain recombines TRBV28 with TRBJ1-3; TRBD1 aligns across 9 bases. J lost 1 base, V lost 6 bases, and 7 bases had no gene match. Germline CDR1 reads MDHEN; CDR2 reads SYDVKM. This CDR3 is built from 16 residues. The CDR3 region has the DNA TGTGCCAGCAGCCCCGGGACAGGGTTTTCTGGAAACACCATATATTTT. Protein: CASSPGTGFSGNTIYF.

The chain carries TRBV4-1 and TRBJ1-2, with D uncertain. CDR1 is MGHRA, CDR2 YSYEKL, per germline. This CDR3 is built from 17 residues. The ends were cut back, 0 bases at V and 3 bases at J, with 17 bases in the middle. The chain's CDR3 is CASSQDSSGAFDYGYTF. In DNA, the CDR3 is TGCGCCAGCAGCCAAGATTCTTCGGGCGCGTTCGACTATGGCTACACCTTC.

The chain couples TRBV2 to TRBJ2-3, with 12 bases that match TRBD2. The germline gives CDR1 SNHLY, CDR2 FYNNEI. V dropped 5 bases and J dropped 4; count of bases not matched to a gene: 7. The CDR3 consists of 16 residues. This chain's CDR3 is CASSLPSGREADTQYF. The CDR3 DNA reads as TGTGCCAGCAGTCTCCCTAGCGGGAGGGAGGCAGATACGCAGTATTTT.

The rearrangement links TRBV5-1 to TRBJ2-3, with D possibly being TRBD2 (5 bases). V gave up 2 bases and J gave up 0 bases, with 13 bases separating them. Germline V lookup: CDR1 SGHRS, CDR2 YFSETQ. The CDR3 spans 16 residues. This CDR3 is CASSLSGSSSTDTQYF. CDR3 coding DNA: TGCGCCAGCAGCTTAAGCGGAAGCTCTAGCACAGATACGCAGTATTTT.

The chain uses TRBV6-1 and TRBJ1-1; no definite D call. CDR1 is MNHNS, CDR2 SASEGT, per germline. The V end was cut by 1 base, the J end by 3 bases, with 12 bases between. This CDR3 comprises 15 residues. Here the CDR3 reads CASSEDWGTHTEAFF. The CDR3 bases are TGTGCCAGCAGTGAAGACTGGGGAACGCACACTGAAGCTTTCTTT.

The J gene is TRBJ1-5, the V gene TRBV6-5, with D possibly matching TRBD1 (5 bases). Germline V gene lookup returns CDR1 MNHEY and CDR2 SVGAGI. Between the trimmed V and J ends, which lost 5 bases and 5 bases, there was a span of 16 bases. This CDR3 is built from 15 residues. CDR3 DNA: TGTGCCAGCAGTGCGGCGGGGCCGGTCTATCAGCCCCAGCATTTT. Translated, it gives CASSAAGPVYQPQHF.

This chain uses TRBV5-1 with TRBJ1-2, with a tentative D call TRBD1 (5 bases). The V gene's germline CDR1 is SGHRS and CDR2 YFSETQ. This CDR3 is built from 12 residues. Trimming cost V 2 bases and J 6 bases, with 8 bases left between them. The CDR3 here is CASSFGADGYTF. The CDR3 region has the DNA TGCGCCAGCAGCTTCGGGGCGGATGGCTACACCTTC.

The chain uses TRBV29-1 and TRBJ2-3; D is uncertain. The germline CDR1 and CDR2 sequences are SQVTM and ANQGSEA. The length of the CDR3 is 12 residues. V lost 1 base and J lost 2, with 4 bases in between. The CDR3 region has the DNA TGCAGCGTTGAAGGTAACACAGATACGCAGTATTTT. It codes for CSVEGNTDTQYF.

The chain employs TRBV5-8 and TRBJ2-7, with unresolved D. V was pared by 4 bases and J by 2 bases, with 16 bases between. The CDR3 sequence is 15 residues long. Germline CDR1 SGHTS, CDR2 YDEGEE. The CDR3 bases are TGTGCCAGCAGCGCACCGGACGCCCGAGCCTACGAGCAGTACTTC. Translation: CASSAPDARAYEQYF.

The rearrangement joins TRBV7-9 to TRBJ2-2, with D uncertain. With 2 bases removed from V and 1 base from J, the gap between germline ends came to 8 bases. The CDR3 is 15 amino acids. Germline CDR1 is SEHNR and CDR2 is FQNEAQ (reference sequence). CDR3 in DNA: TGTGCCAGCAGCTTATTAAGGATGAACACCGGGGAGCTGTTTTTT. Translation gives CASSLLRMNTGELFF.

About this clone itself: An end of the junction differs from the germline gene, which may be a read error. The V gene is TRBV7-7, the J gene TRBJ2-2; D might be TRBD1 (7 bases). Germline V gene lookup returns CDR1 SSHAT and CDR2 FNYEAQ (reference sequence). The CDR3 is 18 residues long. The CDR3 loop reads CASSLAGGQGLCTGELFF. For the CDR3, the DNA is TGTGCTAGCAGCTTAGCAGGGGGGCAAGGGTTATGCACCGGGGAGCTGTTTTTT. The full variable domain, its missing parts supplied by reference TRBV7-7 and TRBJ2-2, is GAGVSQSPRYKVTKRGQDVTLRCDPISSHATLYWYQQALGQGPEFLTYFNYEAQPDKSGLPSDRFSAERPEGSISTLTIQRTEQRDSAMYRCASSLAGGQGLCTGELFFGEGSRLTVL.

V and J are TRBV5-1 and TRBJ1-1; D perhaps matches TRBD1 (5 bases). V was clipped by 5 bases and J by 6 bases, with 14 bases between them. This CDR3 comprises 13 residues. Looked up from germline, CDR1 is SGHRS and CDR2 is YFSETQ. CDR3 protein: CASRYWDYPEAFF. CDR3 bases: TGCGCCAGCAGATACTGGGACTACCCTGAAGCTTTCTTT.

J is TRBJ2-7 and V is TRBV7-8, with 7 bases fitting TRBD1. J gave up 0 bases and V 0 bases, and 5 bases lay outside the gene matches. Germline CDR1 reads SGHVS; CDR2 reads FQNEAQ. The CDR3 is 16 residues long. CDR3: CASSLALGQTSYEQYF. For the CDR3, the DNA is TGTGCCAGCAGCTTAGCTTTGGGACAGACCTCCTACGAGCAGTACTTC.

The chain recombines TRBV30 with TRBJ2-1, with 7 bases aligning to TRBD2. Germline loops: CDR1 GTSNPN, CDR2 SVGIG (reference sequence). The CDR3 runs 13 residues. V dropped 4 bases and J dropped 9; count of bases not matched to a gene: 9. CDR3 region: CAWNDGAGREQFF. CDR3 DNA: TGTGCCTGGAATGACGGAGCGGGACGTGAGCAGTTCTTC.

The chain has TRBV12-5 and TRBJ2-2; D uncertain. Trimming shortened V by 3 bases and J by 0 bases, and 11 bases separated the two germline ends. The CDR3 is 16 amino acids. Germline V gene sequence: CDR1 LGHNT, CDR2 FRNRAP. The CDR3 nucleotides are TGTGCTAGTGGTTTCTGGTTAGGGACGAACACCGGGGAGCTGTTTTTT. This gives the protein CASGFWLGTNTGELFF.

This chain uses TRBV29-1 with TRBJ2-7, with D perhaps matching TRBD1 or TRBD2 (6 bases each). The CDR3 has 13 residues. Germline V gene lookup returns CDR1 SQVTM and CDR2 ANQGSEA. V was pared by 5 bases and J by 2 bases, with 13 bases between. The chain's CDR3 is CSVLDRTTYEQYF. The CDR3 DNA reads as TGCAGCGTTCTAGACAGGACTACCTACGAGCAGTACTTC.

The CDR3 sequence is CSVASGRSYEQYF. In nucleotides, the CDR3 is TGCAGCGTTGCAAGCGGGAGGAGTTACGAGCAGTACTTC. The chain links TRBV29-1 to TRBJ2-5; 9 nucleotides agree with TRBD2. The end of the DNA is better explained by TRBJ2-7, so the J call may be wrong. The CDR3 extends over 13 amino acids. The germline V gene encodes CDR1 SQVTM and CDR2 ANQGSEA.

The CDR3 region is CASSLSGHEKLFF. CDR3 coding DNA: TGTGCCAGCAGTTTATCGGGTCATGAAAAACTGTTTTTT. The gene calls are TRBV27 and TRBJ1-4; D remains unclear. The CDR3 consists of 13 residues. V was cut by 0 bases and J by 6 bases, with 5 bases left in between. The germline V gene encodes CDR1 MNHEY and CDR2 SMNVEV (reference sequence).

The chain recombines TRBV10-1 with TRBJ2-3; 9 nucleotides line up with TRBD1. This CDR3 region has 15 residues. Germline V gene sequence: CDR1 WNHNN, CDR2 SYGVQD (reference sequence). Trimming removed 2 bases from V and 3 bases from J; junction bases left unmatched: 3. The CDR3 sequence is CASSEGQGRTDTQYF. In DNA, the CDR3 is TGCGCCAGCAGTGAGGGACAGGGGAGAACAGATACGCAGTATTTT.

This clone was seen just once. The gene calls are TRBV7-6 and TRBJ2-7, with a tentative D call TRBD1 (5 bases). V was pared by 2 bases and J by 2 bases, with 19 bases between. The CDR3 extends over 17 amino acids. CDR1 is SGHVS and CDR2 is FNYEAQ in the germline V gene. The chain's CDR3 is CASSLFDRETNPYEQYF. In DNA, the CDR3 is TGTGCCAGCAGCTTATTTGACAGAGAAACTAATCCCTACGAGCAGTACTTC.

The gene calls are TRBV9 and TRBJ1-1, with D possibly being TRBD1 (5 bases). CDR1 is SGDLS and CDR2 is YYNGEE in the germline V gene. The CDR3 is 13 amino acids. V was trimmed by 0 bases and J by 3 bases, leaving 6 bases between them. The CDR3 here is CASSVGGDTEAFF. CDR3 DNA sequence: TGTGCCAGCAGCGTAGGAGGGGACACTGAAGCTTTCTTT.

The chain's CDR3 is CASSLLIGNTDTQYF. In DNA, the CDR3 is TGTGCCAGCAGTTTACTCATAGGGAACACAGATACGCAGTATTTT. J is TRBJ2-3 and V is TRBV27; unclear D gene. The CDR3 is made up of 15 amino acids. The V and J ends lost 2 bases and 2 bases respectively, with 11 bases between them. Per the germline V gene, CDR1 is MNHEY and CDR2 is SMNVEV (reference sequence).

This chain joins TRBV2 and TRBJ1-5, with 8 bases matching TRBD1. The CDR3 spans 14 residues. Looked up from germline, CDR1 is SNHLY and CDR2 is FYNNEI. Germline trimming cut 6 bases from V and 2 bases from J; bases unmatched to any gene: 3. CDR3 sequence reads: CASSRGLGNQPQHF. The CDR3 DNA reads TGTGCCAGCAGCAGGGGGCTCGGCAATCAGCCCCAGCATTTT.